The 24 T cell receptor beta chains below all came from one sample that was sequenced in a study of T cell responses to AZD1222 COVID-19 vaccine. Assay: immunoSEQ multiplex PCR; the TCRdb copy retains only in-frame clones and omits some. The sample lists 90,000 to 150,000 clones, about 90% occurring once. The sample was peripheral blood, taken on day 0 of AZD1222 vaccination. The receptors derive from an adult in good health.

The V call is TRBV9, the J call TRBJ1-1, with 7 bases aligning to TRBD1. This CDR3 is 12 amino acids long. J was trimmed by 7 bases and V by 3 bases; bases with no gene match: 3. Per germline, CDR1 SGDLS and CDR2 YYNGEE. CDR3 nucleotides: TGTGCCAGCAGCGGAACAGGGGATGAAGCTTTCTTT. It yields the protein CASSGTGDEAFF.

CDR3 region: CASSRSVGTSNTGELFF. The CDR3 DNA reads as TGTGCCAGCAGCCGTTCCGTGGGCACATCGAACACCGGGGAGCTGTTTTTT. The genes are TRBV13 and TRBJ2-2; D is undetermined. The CDR3 has 17 amino acids. Germline V gene sequence: CDR1 PRHDT, CDR2 FYEKMQ (reference sequence). The germline V and J ends were trimmed by 5 bases and 0 bases, with 16 bases remaining between them.

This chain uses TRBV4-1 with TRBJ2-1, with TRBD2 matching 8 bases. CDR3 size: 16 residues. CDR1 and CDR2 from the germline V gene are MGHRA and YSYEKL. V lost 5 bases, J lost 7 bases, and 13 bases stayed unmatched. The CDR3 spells CASSTPGLGRGNEQFF. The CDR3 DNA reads TGCGCCAGCAGCACTCCGGGACTAGGACGGGGAAATGAGCAGTTCTTC.

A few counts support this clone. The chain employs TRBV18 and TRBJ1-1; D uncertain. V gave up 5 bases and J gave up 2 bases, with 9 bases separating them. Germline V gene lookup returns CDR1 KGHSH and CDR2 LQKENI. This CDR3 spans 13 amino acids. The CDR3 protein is CASSTQLNTEAFF. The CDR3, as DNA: TGTGCCAGCTCAACCCAGCTAAACACTGAAGCTTTCTTT. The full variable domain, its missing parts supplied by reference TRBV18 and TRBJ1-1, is NAGVMQNPRHLVRRRGQEARLRCSPMKGHSHVYWYRQLPEEGLKFMVYLQKENIIDESGMPKERFSAEFPKEGPSILRIQQVVRGDSAAYFCASSTQLNTEAFFGQGTRLTVV.

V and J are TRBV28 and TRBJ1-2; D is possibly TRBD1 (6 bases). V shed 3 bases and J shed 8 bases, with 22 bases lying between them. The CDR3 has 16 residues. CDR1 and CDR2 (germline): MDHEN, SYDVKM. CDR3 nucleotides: TGTGCCAGCAGTTTGAGAAGTAAGGTACAGGGCCAAGGCTACACCTTC. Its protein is CASSLRSKVQGQGYTF.

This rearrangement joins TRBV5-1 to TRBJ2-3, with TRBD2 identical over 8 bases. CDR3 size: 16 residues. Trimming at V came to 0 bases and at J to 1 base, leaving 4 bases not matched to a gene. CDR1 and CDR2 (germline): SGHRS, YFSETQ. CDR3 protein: CASSLGDSGGTDTQYF. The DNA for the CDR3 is TGCGCCAGCAGCTTGGGGGATAGCGGGGGCACAGATACGCAGTATTTT.

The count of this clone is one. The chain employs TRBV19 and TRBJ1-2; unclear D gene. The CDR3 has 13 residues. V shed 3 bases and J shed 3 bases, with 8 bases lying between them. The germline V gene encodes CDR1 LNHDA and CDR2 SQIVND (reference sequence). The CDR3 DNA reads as TGTGCCAGTAGTATCGACATCTACTATGGCTACACCTTC. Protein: CASSIDIYYGYTF.

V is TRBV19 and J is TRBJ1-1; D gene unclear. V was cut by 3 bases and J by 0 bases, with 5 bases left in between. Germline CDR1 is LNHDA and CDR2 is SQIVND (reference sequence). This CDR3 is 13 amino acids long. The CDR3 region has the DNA TGTGCCAGTAGTATTATGGTGAACACTGAAGCTTTCTTT. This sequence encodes CASSIMVNTEAFF.

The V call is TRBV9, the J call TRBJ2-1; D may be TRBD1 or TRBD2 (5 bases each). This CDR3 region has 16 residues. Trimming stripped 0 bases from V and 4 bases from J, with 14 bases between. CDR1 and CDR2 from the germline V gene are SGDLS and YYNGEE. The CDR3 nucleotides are TGTGCCAGCAGCGTAGGCCTGGGGGTGACATACAATGAGCAGTTCTTC. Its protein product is CASSVGLGVTYNEQFF.

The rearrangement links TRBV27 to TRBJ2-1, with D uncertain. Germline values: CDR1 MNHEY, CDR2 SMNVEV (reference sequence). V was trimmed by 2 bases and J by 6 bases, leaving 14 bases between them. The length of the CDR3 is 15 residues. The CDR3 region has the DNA TGTGCCAGCAGTTTACGGGTTCAATCGGGCAATGAGCAGTTCTTC. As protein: CASSLRVQSGNEQFF.

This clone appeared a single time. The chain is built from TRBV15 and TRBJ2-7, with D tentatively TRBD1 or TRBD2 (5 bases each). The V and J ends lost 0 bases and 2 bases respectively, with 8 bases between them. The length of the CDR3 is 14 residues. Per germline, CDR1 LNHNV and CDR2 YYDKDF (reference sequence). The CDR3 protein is CATSRDGGTYEQYF. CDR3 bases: TGTGCCACCAGCAGAGATGGGGGTACCTACGAGCAGTACTTC.

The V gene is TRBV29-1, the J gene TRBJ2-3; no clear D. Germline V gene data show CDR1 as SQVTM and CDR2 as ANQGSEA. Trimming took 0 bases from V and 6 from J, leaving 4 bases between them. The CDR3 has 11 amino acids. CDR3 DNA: TGCAGCGTTGAAGATTGGGATACGCAGTATTTT. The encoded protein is CSVEDWDTQYF.

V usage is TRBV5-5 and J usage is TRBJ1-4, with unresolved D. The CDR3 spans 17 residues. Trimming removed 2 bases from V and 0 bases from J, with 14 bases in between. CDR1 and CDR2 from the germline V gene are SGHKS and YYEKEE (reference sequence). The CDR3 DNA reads TGTGCCAGCAGCTTTCTGGCAGGACTCTCAACTAATGAAAAACTGTTTTTT. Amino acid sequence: CASSFLAGLSTNEKLFF.

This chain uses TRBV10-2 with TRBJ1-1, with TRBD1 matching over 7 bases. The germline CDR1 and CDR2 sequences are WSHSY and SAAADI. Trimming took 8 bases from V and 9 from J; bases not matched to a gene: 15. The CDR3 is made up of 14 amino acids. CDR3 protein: CASRRGQSHDQAFF. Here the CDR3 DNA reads TGCGCCAGCCGACGGGGACAGTCCCATGACCAAGCTTTCTTT.

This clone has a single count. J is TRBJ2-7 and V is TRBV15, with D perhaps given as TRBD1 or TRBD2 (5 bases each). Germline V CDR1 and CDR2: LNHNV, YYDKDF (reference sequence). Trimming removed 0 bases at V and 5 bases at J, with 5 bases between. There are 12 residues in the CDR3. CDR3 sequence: CATSREGDEQYF. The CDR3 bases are TGTGCCACCAGCAGAGAGGGGGACGAGCAGTACTTC.

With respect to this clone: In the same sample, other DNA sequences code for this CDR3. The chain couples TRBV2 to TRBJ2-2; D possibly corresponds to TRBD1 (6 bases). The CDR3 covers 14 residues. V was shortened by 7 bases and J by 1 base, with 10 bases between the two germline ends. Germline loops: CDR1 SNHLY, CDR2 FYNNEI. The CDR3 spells CASTIQGNTGELFF. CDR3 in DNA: TGTGCCAGCACAATACAGGGGAACACCGGGGAGCTGTTTTTT. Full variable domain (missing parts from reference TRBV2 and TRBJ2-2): EPEVTQTPSHQVTQMGQEVILRCVPISNHLYFYWYRQILGQKVEFLVSFYNNEISEKSEIFDDQFSVERPDGSNFTLKIRSTKLEDSAMYFCASTIQGNTGELFFGEGSRLTVL.

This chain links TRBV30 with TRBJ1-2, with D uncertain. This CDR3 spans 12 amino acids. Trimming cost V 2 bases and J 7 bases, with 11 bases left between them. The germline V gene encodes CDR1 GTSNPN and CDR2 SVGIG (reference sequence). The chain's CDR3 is CAWSPGSRGYTF. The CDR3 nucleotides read TGTGCCTGGAGTCCGGGGTCACGTGGCTACACCTTC.

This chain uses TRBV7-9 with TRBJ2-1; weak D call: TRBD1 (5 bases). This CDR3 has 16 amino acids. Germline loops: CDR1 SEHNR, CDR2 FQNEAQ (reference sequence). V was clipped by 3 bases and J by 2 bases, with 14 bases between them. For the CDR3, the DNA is TGTGCCAGCAGCTTTCCCGCGGAGACAGCCTACAATGAGCAGTTCTTC. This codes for CASSFPAETAYNEQFF.

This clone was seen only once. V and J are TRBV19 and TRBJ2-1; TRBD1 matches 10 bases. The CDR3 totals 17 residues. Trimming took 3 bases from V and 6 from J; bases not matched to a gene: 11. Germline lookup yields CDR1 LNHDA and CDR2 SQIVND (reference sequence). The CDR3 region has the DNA TGTGCCAGTAGTATGTTAAGTTTGCGGGACAGGGGCAATGAGCAGTTCTTC. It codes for CASSMLSLRDRGNEQFF.

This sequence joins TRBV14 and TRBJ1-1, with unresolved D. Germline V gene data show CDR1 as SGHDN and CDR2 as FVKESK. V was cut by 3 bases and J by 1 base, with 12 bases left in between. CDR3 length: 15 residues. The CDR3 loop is CASSQLQISNTEAFF. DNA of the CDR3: TGTGCCAGCAGCCAGTTACAGATTTCGAACACTGAAGCTTTCTTT. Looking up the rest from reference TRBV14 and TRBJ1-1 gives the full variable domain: EAGVTQFPSHSVIEKGQTVTLRCDPISGHDNLYWYRRVMGKEIKFLLHFVKESKQDESGMPNNRFLAERTGGTYSTLKVQPAELEDSGVYFCASSQLQISNTEAFFGQGTRLTVV.

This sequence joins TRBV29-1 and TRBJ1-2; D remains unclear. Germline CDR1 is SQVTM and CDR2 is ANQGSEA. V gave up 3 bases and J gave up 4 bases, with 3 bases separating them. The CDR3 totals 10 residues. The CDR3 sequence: CSVDSYGYTF. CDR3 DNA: TGCAGCGTTGACTCCTATGGCTACACCTTC. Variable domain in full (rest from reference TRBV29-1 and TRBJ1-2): SAVISQKPSRDICQRGTSLTIQCQVDSQVTMMFWYRQQPGQSLTLIATANQGSEATYESGFVIDKFPISRPNLTFSTLTVSNMSPEDSSIYLCSVDSYGYTFGSGTRLTVV.

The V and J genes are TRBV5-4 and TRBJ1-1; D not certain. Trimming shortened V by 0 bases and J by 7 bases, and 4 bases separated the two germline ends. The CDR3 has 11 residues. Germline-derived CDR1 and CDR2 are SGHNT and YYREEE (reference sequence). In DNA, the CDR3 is TGTGCCAGCAGCTTGGGAGGTGAAGCTTTCTTT. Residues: CASSLGGEAFF.

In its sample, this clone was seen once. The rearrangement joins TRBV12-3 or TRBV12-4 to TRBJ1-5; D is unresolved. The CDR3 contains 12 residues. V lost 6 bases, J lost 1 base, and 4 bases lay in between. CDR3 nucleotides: TGTGCCAGCAGACCGAGCAATCAGCCCCAGCATTTT. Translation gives CASRPSNQPQHF.

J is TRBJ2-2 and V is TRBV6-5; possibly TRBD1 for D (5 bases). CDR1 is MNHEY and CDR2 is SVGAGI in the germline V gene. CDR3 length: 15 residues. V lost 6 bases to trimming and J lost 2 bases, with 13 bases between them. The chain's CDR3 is CASSTGRFNTGELFF. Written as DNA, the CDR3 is TGTGCCAGCAGCACAGGACGGTTTAACACCGGGGAGCTGTTTTTT.